Sequencing of this T cell receptor beta chain was carried out in a study of blood T cell repertoires in COVID-19. Measured with immunoSEQ multiplex PCR; TCRdb has only the in-frame clones, and not every one. Found here are 120,000 or so clones, 90% of them singletons; the top ten hold 3.5% to 5.5%. The ends were cut back, 4 bases at V and 4 bases at J, with 8 bases in the middle. Germline values: CDR1 LGHDT, CDR2 YNNKEL (reference sequence). The CDR3 totals 12 residues. V usage is TRBV3-1 (or the pseudogene TRBV3-2) and J usage is TRBJ2-7; D might be TRBD1 (6 bases). This TCR derives from a man in his 60s with COVID-19, enrolled during active disease. Sequenced sample: peripheral blood. The CDR3 region is CASSPGQYEQYF. Written as DNA, the CDR3 is TGTGCCAGCAGCCCCGGACAGTACGAGCAGTACTTC.